This entry concerns a single TCR beta chain. Its target is not known. The data were taken from a study of early T cells in non-severe SARS-CoV-2 infection. The overall study: Bulk RNA taken from unsorted whole blood was sequenced, leaving chains unpaired. Regarding the study as a whole: A preference for anti-spike CD8 responses marked VDJdb matching, which missed private and CD4 specificities.

Germline V CDR1 and CDR2: SGHAT, FQNNGV. V shed 3 bases and J shed 0 bases, with 18 bases lying between them. CDR3 length: 18 amino acids. TCRdb re-analysed the 5' RACE reads in MiXCR, keeping a single row per CDR3 protein. This table has some 60,000 distinct CDR3 sequences, 10% to 15% appearing once. This receptor was taken from an adult who was a healthcare worker with PCR-confirmed SARS-CoV-2 infection or an uninfected control (not recorded which). The material was whole blood, obtained at baseline. The V and J genes are TRBV11-2 and TRBJ2-4; a possible D gene is TRBD2 (5 bases). As DNA, the CDR3 is TGTGCCAGCAGCTTCCCGAGGGCCTGGTCGTCAGCCAAAAACATTCAGTACTTC. It is translated as CASSFPRAWSSAKNIQYF.